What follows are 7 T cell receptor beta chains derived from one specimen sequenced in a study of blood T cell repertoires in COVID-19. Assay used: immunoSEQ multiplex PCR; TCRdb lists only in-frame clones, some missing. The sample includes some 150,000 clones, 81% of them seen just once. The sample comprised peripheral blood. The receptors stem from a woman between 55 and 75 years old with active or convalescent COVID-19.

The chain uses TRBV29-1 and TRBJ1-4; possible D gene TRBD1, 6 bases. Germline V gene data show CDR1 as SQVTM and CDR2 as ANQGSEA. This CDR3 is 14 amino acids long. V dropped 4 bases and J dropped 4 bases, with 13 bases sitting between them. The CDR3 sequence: CSVGKGGGNEKLFF. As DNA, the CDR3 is TGCAGCGTTGGAAAGGGAGGGGGTAATGAAAAACTGTTTTTT.

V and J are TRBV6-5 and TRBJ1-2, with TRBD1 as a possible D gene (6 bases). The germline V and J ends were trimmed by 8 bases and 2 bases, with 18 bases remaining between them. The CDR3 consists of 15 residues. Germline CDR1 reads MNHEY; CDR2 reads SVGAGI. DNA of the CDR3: TGTGCCAGCCTTTTACAGGGTGGAGAGAACTATGGCTACACCTTC. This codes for CASLLQGGENYGYTF.

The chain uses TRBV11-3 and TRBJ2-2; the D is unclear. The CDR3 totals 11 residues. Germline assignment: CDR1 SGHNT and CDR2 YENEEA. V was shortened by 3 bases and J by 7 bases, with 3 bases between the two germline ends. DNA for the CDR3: TGTGCCAGCAGCTTCGGCGGGGAGCTGTTTTTT. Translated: CASSFGGELFF.

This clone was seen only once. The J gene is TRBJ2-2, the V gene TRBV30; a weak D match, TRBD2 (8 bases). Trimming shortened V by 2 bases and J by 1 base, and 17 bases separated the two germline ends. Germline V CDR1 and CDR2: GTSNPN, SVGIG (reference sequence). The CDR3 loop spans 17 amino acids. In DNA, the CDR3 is TGTGCCTGGAGTAAGGGGGCTAGCGGGCTGAACACCGGGGAGCTGTTTTTT. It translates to CAWSKGASGLNTGELFF.

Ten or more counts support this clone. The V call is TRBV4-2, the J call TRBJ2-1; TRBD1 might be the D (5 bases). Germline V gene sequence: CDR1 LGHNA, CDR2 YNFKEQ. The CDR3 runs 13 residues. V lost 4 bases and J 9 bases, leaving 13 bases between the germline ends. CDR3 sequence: CASSPRRAGEQFF. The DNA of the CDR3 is TGTGCCAGCAGCCCCCGCAGGGCCGGTGAGCAGTTCTTC.

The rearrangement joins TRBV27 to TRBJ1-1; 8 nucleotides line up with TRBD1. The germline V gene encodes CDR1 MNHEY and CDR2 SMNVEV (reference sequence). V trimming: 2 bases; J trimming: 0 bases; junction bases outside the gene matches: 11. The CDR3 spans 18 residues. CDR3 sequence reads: CASSLAPPLTGVNTEAFF. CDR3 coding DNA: TGTGCCAGCAGTTTAGCCCCCCCCCTGACAGGGGTGAACACTGAAGCTTTCTTT.

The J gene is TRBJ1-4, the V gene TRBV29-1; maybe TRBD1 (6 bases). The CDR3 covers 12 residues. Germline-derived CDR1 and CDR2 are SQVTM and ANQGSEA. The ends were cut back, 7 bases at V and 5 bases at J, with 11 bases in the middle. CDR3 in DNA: TGCAGCGCCCGGCAGGGGAATGAAAAACTGTTTTTT. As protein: CSARQGNEKLFF.